What follows is one TCR beta chain and its context. The antigen is unknown. The PCR was carried out with 60 Vbeta primers and 13 Jbeta primers. Assay: immunoSEQ multiplex PCR; the TCRdb copy retains only in-frame clones and omits some. Among some 150,000 clones listed, 55% to 70% were seen once. Looked up from germline, CDR1 is SGHDT and CDR2 is YYEEEE. With V trimmed by 3 bases and J by 5 bases, 6 bases remained unmatched. The CDR3 consists of 16 residues. This record belongs to a study of cytomegalovirus exposure and HLA in healthy donors. General study points: As was reported, the classifier diagnosed cytomegalovirus status with high specificity and sensitivity. Common viral pathogens seemed, in a later analysis, to connect with several of the most significant clusters. As a later analysis revealed, most CMV-associated TCR beta chains appeared HLA-restricted. Judged likely to be a sequencing artifact was a cluster of highly shared sequence variants.

The receptor was isolated from a woman aged 25 to 39 in good health and CMV-seropositive. The genes are TRBV5-6 and TRBJ2-3; 13 nucleotides line up with TRBD2. The sample was PBMCs. The CDR3 DNA is TGTGCCAGCAGCTCCACGACTAGCGGGAGGAAAGATACGCAGTATTTT. Amino acids: CASSSTTSGRKDTQYF. Full variable domain (rest looked up from reference TRBV5-6 and TRBJ2-3): DAGVTQSPTHLIKTRGQQVTLRCSPKSGHDTVSWYQQALGQGPQFIFQYYEEEERQRGNFPDRFSGHQFPNYSSELNVNALLLGDSALYLCASSSTTSGRKDTQYFGPGTRLTVL.